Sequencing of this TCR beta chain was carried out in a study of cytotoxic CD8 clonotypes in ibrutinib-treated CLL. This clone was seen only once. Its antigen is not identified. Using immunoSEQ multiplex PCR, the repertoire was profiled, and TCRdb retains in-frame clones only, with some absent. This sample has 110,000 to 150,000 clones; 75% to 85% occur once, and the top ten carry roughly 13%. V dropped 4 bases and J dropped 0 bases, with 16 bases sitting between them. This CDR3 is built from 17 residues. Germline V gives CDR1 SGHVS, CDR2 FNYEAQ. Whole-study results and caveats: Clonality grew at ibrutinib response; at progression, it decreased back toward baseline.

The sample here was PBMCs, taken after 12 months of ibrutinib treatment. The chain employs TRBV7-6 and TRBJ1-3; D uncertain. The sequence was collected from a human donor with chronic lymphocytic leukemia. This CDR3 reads CASSSGTIGDSGNTIYF. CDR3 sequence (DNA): TGTGCCAGCAGCTCCGGTACCATTGGGGACTCTGGAAACACCATATATTTT.